The 10 T cell receptor beta chains reported below all come from one sample, sequenced in a study of long-term antiretroviral therapy in people with HIV. The authors ran the immunoSEQ assay, v3.0, at survey level. Method: immunoSEQ multiplex PCR; TCRdb's copy keeps in-frame clones and lacks some. In the table there are about 19,000 clones, 90% to 95% of which are singletons. Sequences were derived from unsorted PBMCs, sampled 3 years after starting antiretroviral therapy. Receptor source: a man between 45 and 60 years old with HIV.

This chain uses TRBV29-1 with TRBJ1-2; TRBD1 might be the D (5 bases). The V end was cut by 7 bases, the J end by 4 bases, with 19 bases between. From germline, CDR1 is SQVTM and CDR2 ANQGSEA. The CDR3 runs 14 residues. Here the CDR3 reads CSGGRGTDFYGYTF. CDR3 coding DNA: TGCAGCGGGGGCCGGGGCACAGATTTCTATGGCTACACCTTC.

This rearrangement joins TRBV9 to TRBJ1-2, with 8 bases lining up with TRBD1. The V gene's germline CDR1 is SGDLS and CDR2 YYNGEE. The CDR3 extends over 16 amino acids. Trimming cost V 2 bases and J 4 bases; bases outside gene matches: 10. The CDR3 nucleotides read TGTGCCAGCAGCGTCCTAGGACAGGGTCCCTCCTATGGCTACACCTTC. Its protein product is CASSVLGQGPSYGYTF.

Only one count was recorded for this clone. The rearrangement joins TRBV25-1 to TRBJ2-2; 10 nucleotides agree with TRBD2. The junction had 7 bases not matched to a gene; V was cut back by 3 bases and J by 6 bases. Germline V CDR1 and CDR2: MGHDK, SYGVNS. The CDR3 has 16 amino acids. CDR3 loop: CASSDSGGARPGELFF. The CDR3 coding sequence is TGTGCCAGCAGTGACAGCGGGGGGGCCAGACCCGGGGAGCTGTTTTTT.

The V gene is TRBV5-6, the J gene TRBJ1-3; 10 nucleotides align to TRBD1. The CDR3 is 17 amino acids. The V and J ends lost 1 base and 3 bases, in that order; junction bases with no gene match: 7. Germline V gives CDR1 SGHDT, CDR2 YYEEEE. The CDR3 DNA reads as TGTGCCAGCAGCTTGACTTCCGGACAGGGGGTTGGAAACACCATATATTTT. It specifies CASSLTSGQGVGNTIYF.

The J gene is TRBJ1-4, the V gene TRBV13, with a tentative D call TRBD1 (6 bases). The length of the CDR3 is 17 residues. Germline CDR1 reads PRHDT; CDR2 reads FYEKMQ (reference sequence). V dropped 1 base and J dropped 1 base, with 13 bases sitting between them. CDR3 DNA: TGTGCCAGCAGCTTAGCCCCGAGGGGGAAAACTAATGAAAAACTGTTTTTT. This encodes CASSLAPRGKTNEKLFF.

The chain links TRBV15 to TRBJ1-2; D not certain. CDR1 is LNHNV, CDR2 YYDKDF, per germline (reference sequence). The CDR3 consists of 16 residues. The V and J ends lost 1 base and 8 bases respectively, with 20 bases between them. CDR3 bases: TGTGCCACCAGCAGAGGCAATGGGGTGCGGGCAGAGGGCTACACCTTC. Translating gives CATSRGNGVRAEGYTF.

The rearrangement joins TRBV14 to TRBJ2-3; 7 positions agree with TRBD2. This CDR3 spans 16 amino acids. V shed 0 bases, J shed 5 bases, and the junction held 8 bases outside the gene matches. The V gene's germline CDR1 is SGHDN and CDR2 FVKESK. The CDR3 loop is CASSQDTAGVLDTQYF. CDR3 DNA sequence: TGTGCCAGCAGCCAAGATACCGCGGGGGTACTAGATACGCAGTATTTT.

The genes are TRBV5-1 and TRBJ2-3; D perhaps matches TRBD2 (7 bases). The CDR3 has 16 amino acids. Germline V lookup: CDR1 SGHRS, CDR2 YFSETQ. The ends were cut back, 2 bases at V and 2 bases at J, with 15 bases in the middle. In DNA, the CDR3 is TGCGCCAGCAGCTTCCCTAGGGGGGGGAACACAGATACGCAGTATTTT. It is translated as CASSFPRGGNTDTQYF.

The sample holds one count of this clone. The genes are TRBV27 and TRBJ2-3, with TRBD2 matching over 13 bases. Per germline, CDR1 MNHEY and CDR2 SMNVEV (reference sequence). The J segment lost 2 bases and the V segment lost 2 bases, leaving 4 bases of the junction unmatched. CDR3 length: 17 amino acids. CDR3 in amino acids: CASSLRGLAGLTDTQYF. The DNA of the CDR3 is TGTGCCAGCAGTTTAAGGGGACTAGCGGGGCTCACAGATACGCAGTATTTT.

A few counts support this clone. V and J are TRBV7-2 and TRBJ2-7; D is undetermined. V shed 0 bases and J shed 5 bases, with 2 bases lying between them. The germline CDR1 and CDR2 sequences are SGHTA and FQGNSA. This CDR3 is built from 11 residues. The CDR3 region has the DNA TGTGCCAGCAGCTTAGCGGACGAGCAGTACTTC. This translates into CASSLADEQYF.